The entry below gives a single T cell receptor (beta chain) sequence along with its context. No antigen is known for it. RNA transcripts yielded amplified TCR beta CDR3 regions. Second-round multiplex PCR came after a first-round RT-PCR that employed HTBI primers. TCRdb re-called the multiplex PCR reads through MiXCR, storing one row per CDR3 protein. The sample gives about 700,000 distinct CDR3 sequences, 40% of which show up once; 44% is in the top ten. Exclusion applied to patients with other autoimmune diseases, uncontrolled infections, pregnancy or lactation. The authors diagnosed from clinical symptoms, serum thyroxine, TRAb, thyroid ultrasound and orbital computed tomography. The starting material, approximately 10 ml of fresh peripheral blood, provided the PBMCs. CDR1 ENHRY and CDR2 SYGVKD come from the germline V gene. The V and J ends lost 10 bases and 10 bases, in that order; junction bases with no gene match: 14. This CDR3 comprises 15 residues.

This sample is part of a study of Graves' ophthalmopathy and Graves' hyperthyroidism. Study-wide results and limits: Blood repertoires reportedly contained most expanded thyroid clonotypes above 0.001 frequency.

This chain joins TRBV10-3 and TRBJ1-6; 9 nucleotides align to TRBD1. Source material: peripheral blood. This receptor was obtained from an adult man with Graves' ophthalmopathy. CDR3 bases: TGTGCCAGCAGCTCCGGGACAGGGACAGGGTCACCCCTCCACTTT. It specifies CASSSGTGTGSPLHF.